This T cell receptor (beta chain) was observed in a study of T cells in Graves' hyperthyroidism and ophthalmopathy. Study-wide results and limits: For ophthalmopathy, model prediction preceded onset by a median around six months. Most thyroid clonotypes expanded above 0.001 appeared in blood too.

This clonotype occurred many times. Its antigen remains unidentified. V lost 6 bases and J lost 6; bases outside the gene matches: 8. CDR3 size: 15 residues. RNA transcripts gave rise to amplified TCR beta CDR3 regions. Initially, a first-round RT-PCR of the TCR CDR3 employed the HTBI primer set. MiXCR was run by TCRdb on the multiplex PCR reads, yielding one entry per CDR3 protein. The profile shows around 600,000 distinct CDR3 sequences, roughly 15% of them singletons. The receptor was derived from a woman aged 45-60 years with Graves' ophthalmopathy. The sample consisted of blood. V gene TRBV12-3 or TRBV12-4 combines with J gene TRBJ1-5; 10 nucleotides line up with TRBD1. CDR3 in DNA: TGTGCCAGCAGGATGACAGGGGGCGCGGGTCAGCCCCAGCATTTT. Protein product: CASRMTGGAGQPQHF.